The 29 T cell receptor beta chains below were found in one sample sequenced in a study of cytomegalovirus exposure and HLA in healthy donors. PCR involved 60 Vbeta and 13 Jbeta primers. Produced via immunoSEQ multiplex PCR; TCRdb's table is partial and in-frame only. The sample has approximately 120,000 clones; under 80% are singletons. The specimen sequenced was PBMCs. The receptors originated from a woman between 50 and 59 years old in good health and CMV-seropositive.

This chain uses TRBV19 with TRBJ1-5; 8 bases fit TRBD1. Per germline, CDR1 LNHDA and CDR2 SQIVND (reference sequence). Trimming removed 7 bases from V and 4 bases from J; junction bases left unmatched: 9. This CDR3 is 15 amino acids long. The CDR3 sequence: CASTSRQGNNQPQHF. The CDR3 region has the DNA TGTGCCAGTACCTCACGACAGGGGAATAATCAGCCCCAGCATTTT.

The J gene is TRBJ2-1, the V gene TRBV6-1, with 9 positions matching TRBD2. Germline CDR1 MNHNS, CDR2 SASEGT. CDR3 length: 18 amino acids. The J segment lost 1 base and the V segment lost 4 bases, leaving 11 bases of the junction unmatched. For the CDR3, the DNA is TGTGCCAGCAGTGGGGCCCCTAAGCGGGAGGTATCCTACAATGAGCAGTTCTTC. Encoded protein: CASSGAPKREVSYNEQFF.

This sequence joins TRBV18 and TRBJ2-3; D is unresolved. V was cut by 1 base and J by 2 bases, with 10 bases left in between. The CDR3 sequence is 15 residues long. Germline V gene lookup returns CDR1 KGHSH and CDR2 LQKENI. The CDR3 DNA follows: TGTGCCAGCTCACCACTAGCTTTTTACACAGATACGCAGTATTTT. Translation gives CASSPLAFYTDTQYF.

The CDR3 DNA reads as TGTGCCATCAGTGACGCACGGGGGAGGAACACTGAAGCTTTCTTT. Its protein is CAISDARGRNTEAFF. The chain employs TRBV10-3 and TRBJ1-1; perhaps TRBD1 as D (5 bases). The CDR3 consists of 15 residues. Germline assignment: CDR1 ENHRY and CDR2 SYGVKD. V was shortened by 3 bases and J by 1 base, with 12 bases between the two germline ends.

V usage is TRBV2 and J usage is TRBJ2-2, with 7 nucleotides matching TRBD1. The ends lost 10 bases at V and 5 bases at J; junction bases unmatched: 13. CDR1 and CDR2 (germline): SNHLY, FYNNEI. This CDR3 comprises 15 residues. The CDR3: CAIRFDRAGTGELFF. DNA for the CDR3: TGTGCCATCAGATTTGACAGGGCTGGTACCGGGGAGCTGTTTTTT. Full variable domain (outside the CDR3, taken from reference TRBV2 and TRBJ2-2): EPEVTQTPSHQVTQMGQEVILRCVPISNHLYFYWYRQILGQKVEFLVSFYNNEISEKSEIFDDQFSVERPDGSNFTLKIRSTKLEDSAMYFCAIRFDRAGTGELFFGEGSRLTVL.

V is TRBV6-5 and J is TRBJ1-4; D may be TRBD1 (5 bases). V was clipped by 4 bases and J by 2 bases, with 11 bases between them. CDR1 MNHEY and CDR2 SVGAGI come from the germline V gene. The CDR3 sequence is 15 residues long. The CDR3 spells CASSSGGDTNEKLFF. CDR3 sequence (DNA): TGTGCCAGCAGTTCCGGGGGGGACACTAATGAAAAACTGTTTTTT.

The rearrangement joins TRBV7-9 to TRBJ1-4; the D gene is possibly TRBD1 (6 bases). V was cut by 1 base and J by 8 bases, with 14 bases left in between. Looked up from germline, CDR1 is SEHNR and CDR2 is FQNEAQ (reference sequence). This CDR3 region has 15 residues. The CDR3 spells CASSLDLGHREKLFF. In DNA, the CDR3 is TGTGCCAGCAGCTTAGATCTGGGACATAGGGAAAAACTGTTTTTT.

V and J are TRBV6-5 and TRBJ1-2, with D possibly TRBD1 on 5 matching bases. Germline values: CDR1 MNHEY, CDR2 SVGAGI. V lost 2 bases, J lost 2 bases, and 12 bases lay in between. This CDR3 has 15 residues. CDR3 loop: CASSYGGVTNYGYTF. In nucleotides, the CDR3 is TGTGCCAGCAGTTACGGGGGGGTCACGAACTATGGCTACACCTTC.

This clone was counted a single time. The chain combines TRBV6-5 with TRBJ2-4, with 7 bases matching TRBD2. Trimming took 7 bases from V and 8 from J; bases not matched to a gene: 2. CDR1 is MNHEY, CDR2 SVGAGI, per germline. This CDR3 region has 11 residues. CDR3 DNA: TGTGCCAGCACCCGGGGGGACATTCAGTACTTC. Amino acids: CASTRGDIQYF.

CDR3: CASSERLTSGSPYEQYF. CDR3 sequence (DNA): TGTGCCAGCAGTGAGCGCTTAACTAGCGGGAGTCCCTACGAGCAGTACTTC. J is TRBJ2-7 and V is TRBV6-1; TRBD2 matches 11 bases. The CDR3 covers 17 residues. Germline V gives CDR1 MNHNS, CDR2 SASEGT. Unmatched junction bases numbered 9, after V lost 3 bases and J lost 2 bases.

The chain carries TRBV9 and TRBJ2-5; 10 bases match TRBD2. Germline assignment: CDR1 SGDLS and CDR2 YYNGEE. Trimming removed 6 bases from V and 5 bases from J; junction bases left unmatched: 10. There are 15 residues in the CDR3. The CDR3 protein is CASTPGAGGPETQYF. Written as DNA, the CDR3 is TGTGCCAGCACCCCGGGAGCGGGGGGGCCCGAGACCCAGTACTTC.

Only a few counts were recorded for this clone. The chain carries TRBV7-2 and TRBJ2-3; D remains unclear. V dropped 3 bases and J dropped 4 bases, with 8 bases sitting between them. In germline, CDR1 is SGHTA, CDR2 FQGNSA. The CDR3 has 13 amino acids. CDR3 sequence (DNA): TGTGCCAGCAGCTTCCACAGATCAGATACGCAGTATTTT. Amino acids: CASSFHRSDTQYF.

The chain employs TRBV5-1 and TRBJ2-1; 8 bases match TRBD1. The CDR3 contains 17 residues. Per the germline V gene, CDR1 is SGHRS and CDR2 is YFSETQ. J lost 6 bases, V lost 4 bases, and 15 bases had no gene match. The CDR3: CASSPGVAQGAGNEQFF. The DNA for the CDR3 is TGCGCCAGCAGCCCGGGAGTGGCGCAGGGGGCAGGCAATGAGCAGTTCTTC. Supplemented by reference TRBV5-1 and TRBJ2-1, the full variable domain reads KAGVTQTPRYLIKTRGQQVTLSCSPISGHRSVSWYQQTPGQGLQFLFEYFSETQRNKGNFPGRFSGRQFSNSRSEMNVSTLELGDSALYLCASSPGVAQGAGNEQFFGPGTRLTVL.

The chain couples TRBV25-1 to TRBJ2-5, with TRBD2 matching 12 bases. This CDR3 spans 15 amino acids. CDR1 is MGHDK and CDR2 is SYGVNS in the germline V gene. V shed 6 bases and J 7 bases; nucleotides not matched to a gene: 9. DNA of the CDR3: TGTGCCAGCAGCTCCCCGGGACTAGCGGGTGGGACCCAGTACTTC. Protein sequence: CASSSPGLAGGTQYF.

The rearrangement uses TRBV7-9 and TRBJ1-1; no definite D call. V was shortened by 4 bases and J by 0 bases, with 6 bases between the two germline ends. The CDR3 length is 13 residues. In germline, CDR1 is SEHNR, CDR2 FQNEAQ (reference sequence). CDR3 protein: CASSSTVNTEAFF. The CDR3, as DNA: TGTGCCAGCAGCTCAACGGTGAACACTGAAGCTTTCTTT.

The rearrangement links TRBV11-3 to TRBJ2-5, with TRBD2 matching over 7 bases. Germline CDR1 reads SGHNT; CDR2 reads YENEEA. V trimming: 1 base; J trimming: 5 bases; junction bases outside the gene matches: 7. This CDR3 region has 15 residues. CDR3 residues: CASSLASGNFETQYF. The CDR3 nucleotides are TGTGCCAGCAGCTTAGCCAGCGGGAACTTTGAGACCCAGTACTTC.

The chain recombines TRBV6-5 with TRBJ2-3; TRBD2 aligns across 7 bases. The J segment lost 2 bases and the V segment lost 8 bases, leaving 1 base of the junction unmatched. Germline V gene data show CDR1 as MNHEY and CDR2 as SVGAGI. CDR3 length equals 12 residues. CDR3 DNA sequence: TGTGCCAGCGCGGGAGACACAGATACGCAGTATTTT. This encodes CASAGDTDTQYF.

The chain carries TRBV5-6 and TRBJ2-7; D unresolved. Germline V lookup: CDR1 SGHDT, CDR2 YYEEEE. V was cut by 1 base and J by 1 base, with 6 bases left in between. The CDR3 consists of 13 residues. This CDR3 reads CASSLLNSYEQYF. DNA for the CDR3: TGTGCCAGCAGCTTGCTTAATTCCTACGAGCAGTACTTC.

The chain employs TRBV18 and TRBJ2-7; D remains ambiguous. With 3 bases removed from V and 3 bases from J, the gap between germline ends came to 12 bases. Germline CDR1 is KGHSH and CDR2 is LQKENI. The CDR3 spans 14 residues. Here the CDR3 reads CASSPGQDGYEQYF. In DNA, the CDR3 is TGTGCCAGCTCACCGGGCCAAGACGGCTACGAGCAGTACTTC. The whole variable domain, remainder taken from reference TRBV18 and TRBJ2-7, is NAGVMQNPRHLVRRRGQEARLRCSPMKGHSHVYWYRQLPEEGLKFMVYLQKENIIDESGMPKERFSAEFPKEGPSILRIQQVVRGDSAAYFCASSPGQDGYEQYFGPGTRLTVT.

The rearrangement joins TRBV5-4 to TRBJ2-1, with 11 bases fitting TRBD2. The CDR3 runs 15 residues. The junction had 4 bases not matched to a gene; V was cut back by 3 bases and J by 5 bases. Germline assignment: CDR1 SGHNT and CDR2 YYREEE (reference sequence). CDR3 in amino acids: CASSSTSGNHNEQFF. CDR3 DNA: TGTGCCAGCAGCTCGACTAGCGGGAACCACAATGAGCAGTTCTTC.

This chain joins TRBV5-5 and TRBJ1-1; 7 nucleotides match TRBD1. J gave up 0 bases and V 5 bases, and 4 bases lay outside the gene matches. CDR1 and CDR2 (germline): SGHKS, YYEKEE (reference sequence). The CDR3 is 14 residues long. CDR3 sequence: CASSGTVLNTEAFF. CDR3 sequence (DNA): TGTGCCAGCAGTGGGACAGTCCTGAACACTGAAGCTTTCTTT.

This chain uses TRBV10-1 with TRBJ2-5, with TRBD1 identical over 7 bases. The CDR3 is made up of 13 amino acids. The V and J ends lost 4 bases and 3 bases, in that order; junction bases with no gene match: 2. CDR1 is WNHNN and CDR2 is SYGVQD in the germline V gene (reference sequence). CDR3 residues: CASSVTGEETQYF. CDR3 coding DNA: TGCGCCAGCAGTGTAACAGGGGAAGAGACCCAGTACTTC.

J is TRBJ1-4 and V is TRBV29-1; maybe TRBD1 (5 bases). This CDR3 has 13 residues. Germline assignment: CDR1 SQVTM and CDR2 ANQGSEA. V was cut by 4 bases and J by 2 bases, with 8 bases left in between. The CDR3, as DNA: TGCAGCGTTGCCGGGGGGACTAATGAAAAACTGTTTTTT. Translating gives CSVAGGTNEKLFF.

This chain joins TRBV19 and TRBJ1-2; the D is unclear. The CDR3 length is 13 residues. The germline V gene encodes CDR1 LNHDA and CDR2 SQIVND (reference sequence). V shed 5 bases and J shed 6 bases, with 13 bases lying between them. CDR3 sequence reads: CASSSRGADGYTF. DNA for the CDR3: TGTGCCAGTAGTTCCCGAGGAGCGGATGGCTACACCTTC.

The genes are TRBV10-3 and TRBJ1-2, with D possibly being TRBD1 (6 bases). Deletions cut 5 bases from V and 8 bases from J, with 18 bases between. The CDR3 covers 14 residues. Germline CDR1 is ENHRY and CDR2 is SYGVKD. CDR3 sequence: CAISLTGEGGGYTF. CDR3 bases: TGTGCCATCAGTTTGACAGGCGAAGGCGGGGGCTACACCTTC.

Written as DNA, the CDR3 is TGCGCCAGCAGTTCTACAGGGGTCGGGAACTATGGCTACACCTTC. Its translation is CASSSTGVGNYGYTF. The chain recombines TRBV5-1 with TRBJ1-2, with 7 bases identical to TRBD1. The V gene end was trimmed by 5 bases and the J gene end by 2 bases; junction bases not matched to a gene: 9. Germline V gene lookup returns CDR1 SGHRS and CDR2 YFSETQ. The CDR3 consists of 15 residues.

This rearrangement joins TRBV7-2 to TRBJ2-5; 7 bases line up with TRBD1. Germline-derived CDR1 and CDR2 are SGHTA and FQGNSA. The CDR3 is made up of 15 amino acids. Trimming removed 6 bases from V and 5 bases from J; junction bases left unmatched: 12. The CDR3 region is CASRPGDSPRETQYF. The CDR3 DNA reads TGTGCCAGCAGGCCCGGGGACAGCCCTCGGGAGACCCAGTACTTC.

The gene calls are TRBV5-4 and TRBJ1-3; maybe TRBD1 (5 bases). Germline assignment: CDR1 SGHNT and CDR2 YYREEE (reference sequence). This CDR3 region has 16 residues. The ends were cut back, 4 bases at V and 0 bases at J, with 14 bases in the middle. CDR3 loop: CASSEDDRASGNTIYF. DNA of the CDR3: TGTGCCAGCAGCGAGGACGACAGAGCCTCTGGAAACACCATATATTTT.

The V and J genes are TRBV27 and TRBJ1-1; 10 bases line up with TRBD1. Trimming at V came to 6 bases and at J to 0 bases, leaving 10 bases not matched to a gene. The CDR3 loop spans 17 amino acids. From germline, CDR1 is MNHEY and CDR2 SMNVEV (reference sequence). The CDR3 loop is CASRTMGTGAMNTEAFF. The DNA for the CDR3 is TGTGCCAGCAGGACAATGGGGACAGGGGCCATGAACACTGAAGCTTTCTTT.